Reported below is one TCR beta chain. Its specificity is unknown. This sample is part of a study of OX40 agonist ivuxolimab in advanced cancers. Whole-study findings and limits: By week 6 at 0.1 to 3.0 mg/kg, blood CD4+ and CD8+ T cells had expanded clonally. Relative to CD4+ cells, CD8+ T cells on average had more expanded clones.

Profiling relied on immunoSEQ multiplex PCR, and the TCRdb table lists in-frame clones only, not all of them. The sample shows nearly 50,000 clones, around 90% of them seen only once. CDR1 is WNHNN and CDR2 is SYGVQD in the germline V gene (reference sequence). The CDR3 totals 14 residues. Deletions cut 2 bases from V and 2 bases from J, with 8 bases between. This sequence was found in an adult with an advanced solid tumor such as melanoma, head and neck, liver or kidney cancer. V is TRBV10-1 and J is TRBJ2-3; D gene ambiguous. This specimen consisted of CD4+ or CD8+ T cells sorted from blood, obtained in a trial of the OX40 agonist ivuxolimab. CDR3 DNA: TGCGCCAGCAGTGAGAAGGATTACACAGATACGCAGTATTTT. Encoded protein: CASSEKDYTDTQYF.